These 15 T cell receptor beta chains were all obtained from the same sample, sequenced in a study of response to subunit inactivated influenza vaccine. TCRdb fed the RT-PCR reads into MiXCR, producing one record per CDR3 protein. In the table there are more than 400,000 distinct CDR3 sequences, approximately 11% of which are singletons. The material sequenced was PBMCs from blood, taken about 40 days after vaccination. The receptors here all came from a man aged 45-65 years who received an inactivated influenza vaccine.

This chain connects TRBV5-5 to TRBJ2-5; 8 bases match TRBD2. This CDR3 has 17 residues. Germline lookup yields CDR1 SGHKS and CDR2 YYEKEE (reference sequence). The V gene end was trimmed by 0 bases and the J gene end by 1 base; junction bases not matched to a gene: 8. CDR3 amino acids: CASSLAPRGAFQETQYF. CDR3 DNA sequence: TGTGCCAGCAGCTTGGCCCCGCGGGGGGCCTTCCAAGAGACCCAGTACTTC. The variable domain in full, with the rest retrieved from reference TRBV5-5 and TRBJ2-5, is DAGVTQSPTHLIKTRGQQVTLRCSPISGHKSVSWYQQVLGQGPQFIFQYYEKEERGRGNFPDRFSARQFPNYSSELNVNALLLGDSALYLCASSLAPRGAFQETQYFGPGTRLLVL.

This clonotype was observed a handful of times. The J gene is TRBJ2-3, the V gene TRBV7-3, with D perhaps TRBD2 (6 bases). The CDR3 contains 14 residues. V dropped 5 bases and J dropped 3 bases, with 12 bases sitting between them. CDR1 is SGHTA and CDR2 is FQGTGA in the germline V gene. The CDR3 protein is CASSDGGATDTQYF. DNA of the CDR3: TGTGCCAGCAGCGACGGGGGAGCGACAGATACGCAGTATTTT.

The V gene is TRBV19, the J gene TRBJ2-5; TRBD1 is a possible D gene (7 bases). The CDR3 runs to 14 residues. The germline gives CDR1 LNHDA, CDR2 SQIVND (reference sequence). Trimming stripped 10 bases from V and 3 bases from J, with 18 bases between. CDR3 sequence reads: CATSRGAGKETQYF. CDR3 bases: TGTGCCACCTCCAGGGGGGCAGGGAAAGAGACCCAGTACTTC.

This clonotype was seen a handful of times. V usage is TRBV20-1 and J usage is TRBJ2-2; 8 nucleotides agree with TRBD2. There are 14 residues in the CDR3. V lost 7 bases, J lost 2 bases, and 6 bases stayed unmatched. Per germline, CDR1 DFQATT and CDR2 SNEGSKA (reference sequence). As DNA, the CDR3 is TGCAGTGGCCAGCGGGGGCCTAACACCGGGGAGCTGTTTTTT. The encoded protein is CSGQRGPNTGELFF.

In its sample, this clonotype was seen a few times. The V gene is TRBV28, the J gene TRBJ1-6; 10 bases match TRBD1. This CDR3 is 14 amino acids long. CDR1 is MDHEN and CDR2 is SYDVKM in the germline V gene. J lost 10 bases, V lost 5 bases, and 5 bases had no gene match. CDR3 residues: CASSMTGGGSPLHF. The CDR3 DNA reads as TGTGCCAGCAGTATGACAGGGGGCGGGTCACCCCTCCACTTT.

CDR3 in amino acids: CASVRDAPYNEQFF. The CDR3 DNA reads as TGCGCCAGCGTCAGAGATGCCCCCTACAATGAGCAGTTCTTC. The gene calls are TRBV5-1 and TRBJ2-1, with D hard to call. This CDR3 spans 14 amino acids. Germline CDR1 and CDR2: SGHRS and YFSETQ. V gave up 7 bases and J gave up 2 bases, with 13 bases separating them.

This clonotype was detected a few times. The V call is TRBV7-9, the J call TRBJ2-5; the D gene could be TRBD1 or TRBD2 (6 bases each). CDR3 length: 15 residues. V shed 2 bases and J shed 2 bases, with 12 bases lying between them. The V gene's germline CDR1 is SEHNR and CDR2 FQNEAQ (reference sequence). The CDR3 DNA reads as TGTGCCAGCAGCTTAAGCAGGGGAGGACAAGAGACCCAGTACTTC. It is translated as CASSLSRGGQETQYF.

This clonotype was observed many times. This rearrangement joins TRBV29-1 to TRBJ2-7; TRBD2 matches at 9 bases. V was pared by 6 bases and J by 2 bases, with 5 bases of the junction left unmatched. CDR3 size: 13 residues. In germline, CDR1 is SQVTM, CDR2 ANQGSEA. CDR3 amino acids: CSVTSGSPYEQYF. As DNA, the CDR3 is TGCAGCGTAACTAGCGGGTCCCCCTACGAGCAGTACTTC.

This clonotype was seen a handful of times. This sequence joins TRBV3-1 and TRBJ2-2; D unclear. Germline V gives CDR1 LGHDT, CDR2 YNNKEL (reference sequence). Deletions cut 3 bases from V and 4 bases from J, with 9 bases between. There are 14 residues in the CDR3. This chain's CDR3 is CASSQPQFTGELFF. CDR3 bases: TGTGCCAGCAGCCAGCCTCAGTTCACCGGGGAGCTGTTTTTT.

At least ten counts were recorded for this clonotype. V gene TRBV20-1 combines with J gene TRBJ2-1; 9 bases agree with TRBD1. CDR1 and CDR2 (germline): DFQATT, SNEGSKA (reference sequence). With V trimmed by 6 bases and J by 8 bases, 5 bases remained unmatched. This CDR3 has 12 residues. The CDR3 bases are TGCAGTGCAAGGGACAGGGCCTATGAGCAGTTCTTC. This translates into CSARDRAYEQFF.

This chain connects TRBV10-3 to TRBJ2-7; TRBD1 aligns across 7 bases. The CDR3 length is 14 residues. V lost 0 bases to trimming and J lost 3 bases; unmatched junction nucleotides: 2. Per germline, CDR1 ENHRY and CDR2 SYGVKD. CDR3: CAISESGQIYEQYF. CDR3 sequence (DNA): TGTGCCATCAGTGAGTCGGGACAGATCTACGAGCAGTACTTC.

The chain has TRBV4-3 and TRBJ2-7; 7 nucleotides match TRBD2. The germline CDR1 and CDR2 sequences are LGHNA and YSLEER. The CDR3 sequence is 16 residues long. J gave up 4 bases and V 0 bases, and 9 bases lay outside the gene matches. This CDR3 reads CASSQELSGRGYEQYF. The CDR3 DNA reads TGCGCCAGCAGCCAAGAACTCTCAGGGAGGGGATACGAGCAGTACTTC.

This clonotype was seen repeatedly, ten times or more. This chain connects TRBV7-2 to TRBJ2-1; 13 bases align to TRBD2. The CDR3 runs to 17 residues. CDR1 and CDR2 from the germline V gene are SGHTA and FQGNSA. Germline trimming cut 3 bases from V and 5 bases from J; bases unmatched to any gene: 7. CDR3 nucleotide sequence: TGTGCCAGCAGCTTGATGACTAGCGGGGGGTTTAACAATGAGCAGTTCTTC. This encodes CASSLMTSGGFNNEQFF.

Here the CDR3 DNA reads TGTGCCAGCAGCACGCATAACGGGGAGACCCAGTACTTC. Residues: CASSTHNGETQYF. The V and J genes are TRBV3-1 and TRBJ2-5, with no clear D. Germline V CDR1 and CDR2: LGHDT, YNNKEL (reference sequence). There are 13 residues in the CDR3. The ends were cut back, 5 bases at V and 5 bases at J, with 12 bases in the middle.

The CDR3 here is CASSLAGDRRNKADTIYF. The CDR3 coding sequence is TGCGCCAGCAGCTTGGCGGGGGACAGGAGGAACAAGGCGGACACCATATATTTT. The rearrangement joins TRBV5-1 to TRBJ1-3, with 8 bases identical to TRBD1. CDR3 length equals 18 residues. Unmatched junction bases numbered 16, after V lost 0 bases and J lost 8 bases. Germline V gives CDR1 SGHRS, CDR2 YFSETQ.